Detailed here is one TCR beta chain. The data were produced by immunoSEQ multiplex PCR, yet TCRdb's version contains in-frame clones alone and is incomplete. Seen here are around 94,000 clones, about 90% observed once, and the top ten hold less than 4.5%. These data belong to a study of blood T cell repertoires in COVID-19. Germline loops: CDR1 SGHKS, CDR2 YYEKEE (reference sequence). Trimming left V 4 bases short and J 1 base short, with 11 bases between. This CDR3 region has 14 residues. The chain employs TRBV5-5 and TRBJ1-1, with a tentative D call TRBD1 (5 bases). This clonotype was obtained from a man aged 18 to 29 with acute or convalescent COVID-19. Sequenced sample: peripheral blood. CDR3: CASSPLQENTEAFF. CDR3 nucleotide sequence: TGTGCCAGCAGCCCGCTACAGGAGAACACTGAAGCTTTCTTT.